Reported below is one TCR beta chain. This clone came up a few times. No much larger clone is present one base from it, and per-base qualities are unavailable. These data come from a study of CD8 T cells in acute hepatitis C reinfection (dated by TCRdb to 2020 to 2022). In terms of the full investigation: Both during acute infection and after viral clearance, the study profiled the TCRbeta repertoire of CD8+ T cells that were specific for the HCV NS3-1073 epitope. From 4 spontaneous resolvers and roughly 6 chronically infected subjects, acute samples were collected within 168 days of the estimated infection date. Paired acute and follow-up samples were contributed by four spontaneous resolvers. Study-wide findings and limitations: High diversity was observed in NS3-1073 specific repertoires, and no significant differences in diversity were found between acute resolver, follow-up resolver and acute chronic samples. Chronically infected subjects had no follow-up repertoires because NS3-1073 specific cells were too rare to sort. Some 13 public clonotypes were found regardless of outcome; one public clonotype used V04-02/J02-02. It was rare for CDR3 sequences to be shared with other epitopes, and exact matching may have been limited by differing sequencing approaches. All groups showed preferential use of the TRBV04 and TRBV06 gene families, a pattern that overrepresentation in the naive pool did not explain. Because bulk sequencing covered only the TCRbeta chain, the alphabeta pairing of public clonotypes could not be determined.

The CDR3 contains 13 residues, cysteine and phenylalanine counted. Only CDR3 DNA remains: 39 bases, in frame from the first base. CDR1 and CDR2 are drawn from the germline V gene (reference sequence): SEHNR, FQNEAQ. V lost 5 bases and J lost 5 bases; the stretch between them is 10 bases long. The meaning of the sample's time point label: acute HCV infection, within 168 days of estimated infection date. The HCV-specific TCR repertoires were analyzed directly ex vivo, and the sequenced cells were not first expanded in vitro. Enrolled in the Montreal Hepatitis C Cohort (HEPCO) in Canada, the donors were people who inject drugs, and these donors were followed every 3 months. A positive HCV RNA or antibody test that followed a negative test within the previous 24 weeks was the definition used for acute primary HCV infection. A PE-labeled tetramer loaded with the NS3 peptide covering residues 1073-1081 was used to stain HCV-specific cells. Surface staining used CD3, CD8 and CD45RO antibodies, with an aqua fixable dye to exclude dead cells. Several spontaneous resolvers, defined by HCV RNA clearance within 24 weeks, were included in the cohort. Frozen stocks of peripheral blood mononuclear cells were first thawed, after which negative isolation of CD8+ T cells was carried out using the MACS CD8+ T cell Isolation Kit. Cells were sorted on a BD FACSAria II cell sorter.

The FACS-sorted cells had their genomic DNA extracted, and the commercial immunoSEQ service was used to sequence the TCRbeta chains. On the study's bioinformatics: Repertoire data were analyzed with ImmunoSEQ Analyzer software v3.0 and R v3.5.1. Only productive rearrangements were analyzed, as sequences containing stop codons or out-of-frame rearrangements were removed. The sequencing provider supplied the Simpson diversity, Shannon entropy, CDR3 length and nucleotide addition metrics. Clonotypes were categorized by frequency as dominant, sub-dominant, low or lowest abundance, and clonotypes below 0.1% were excluded from most analyses. A CDR3 amino acid clonotype was called public when found in at least two subjects at a cumulative frequency of at least 0.5%. TCRdb provides this immuneACCESS table in a form limited to in-frame rearrangements. Some clones are lacking; in checked studies, under half of them reflect an unresolved V gene, and why the rest are absent is not known. Clone size and V and J calls were adopted from that table, with D and trimming inferred from the DNA. The sample has more than 550 clones on record, around 53% of them singletons. 46% of the sample is in the top ten clones.

The sequence derives from a woman aged 25 to 45 who spontaneously cleared hepatitis C infection. The chain joins TRBV7-9 to TRBJ2-1, with the D gene too uncertain to name. The source was HCV NS3-1073 tetramer-sorted CD8+ T cells from PBMCs, collected during acute infection. Reading the label with the study, this specimen's cell subset or site is: FACS-sorted NS3-1073 tetramer+ CD8+ T cells. The nucleotides read TGTGCCAGCAGCCCTGGGCGAAACAATGAGCAGTTCTTC. This translates into CASSPGRNNEQFF.